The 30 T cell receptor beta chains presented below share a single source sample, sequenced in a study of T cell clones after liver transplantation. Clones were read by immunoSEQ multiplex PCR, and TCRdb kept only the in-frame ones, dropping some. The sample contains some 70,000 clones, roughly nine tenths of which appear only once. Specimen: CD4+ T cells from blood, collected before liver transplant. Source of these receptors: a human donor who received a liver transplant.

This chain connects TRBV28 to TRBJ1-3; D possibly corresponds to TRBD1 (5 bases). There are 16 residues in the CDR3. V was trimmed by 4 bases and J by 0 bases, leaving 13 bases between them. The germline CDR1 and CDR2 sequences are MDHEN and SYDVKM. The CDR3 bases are TGTGCCAGCAGTTACGACAGTTGGAGCTCTGGAAACACCATATATTTT. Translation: CASSYDSWSSGNTIYF. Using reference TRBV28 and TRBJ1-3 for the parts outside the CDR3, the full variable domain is DVKVTQSSRYLVKRTGEKVFLECVQDMDHENMFWYRQDPGLGLRLIYFSYDVKMKEKGDIPEGYSVSREKKERFSLILESASTNQTSMYLCASSYDSWSSGNTIYFGEGSWLTVV.

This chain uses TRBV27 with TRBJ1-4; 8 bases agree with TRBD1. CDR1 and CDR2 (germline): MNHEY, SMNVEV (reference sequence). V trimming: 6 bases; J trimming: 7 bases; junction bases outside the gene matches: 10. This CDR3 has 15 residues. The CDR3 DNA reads TGTGCCAGCAGCCCCGGGACAGGCTTGGGTGAAAAACTGTTTTTT. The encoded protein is CASSPGTGLGEKLFF.

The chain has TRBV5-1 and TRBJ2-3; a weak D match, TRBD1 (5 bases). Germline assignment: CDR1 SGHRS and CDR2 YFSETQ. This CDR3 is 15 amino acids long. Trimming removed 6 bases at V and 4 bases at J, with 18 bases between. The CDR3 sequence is CASTLSIEGADTQYF. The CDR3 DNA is TGCGCCAGCACCCTTTCAATTGAAGGGGCAGATACGCAGTATTTT.

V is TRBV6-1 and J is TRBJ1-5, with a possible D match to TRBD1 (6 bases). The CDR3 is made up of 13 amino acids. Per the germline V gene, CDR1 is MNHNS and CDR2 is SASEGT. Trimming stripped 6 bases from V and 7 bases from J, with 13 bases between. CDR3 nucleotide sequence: TGTGCCAGCAGGGGGGCACCAGGGCAGCCCCAGCATTTT. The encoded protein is CASRGAPGQPQHF.

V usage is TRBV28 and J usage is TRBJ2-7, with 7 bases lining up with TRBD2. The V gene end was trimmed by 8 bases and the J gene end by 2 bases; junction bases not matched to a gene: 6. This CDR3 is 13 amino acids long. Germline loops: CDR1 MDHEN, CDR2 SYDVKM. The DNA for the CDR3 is TGTGCCAGCGAACTAGCGCAAACCTACGAGCAGTACTTC. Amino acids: CASELAQTYEQYF.

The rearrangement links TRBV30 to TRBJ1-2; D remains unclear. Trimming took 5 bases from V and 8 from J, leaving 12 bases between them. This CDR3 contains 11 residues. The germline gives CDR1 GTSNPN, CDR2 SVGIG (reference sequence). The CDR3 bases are TGTGCCTGGCGCGGTAGGGTAGGCTACACCTTC. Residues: CAWRGRVGYTF.

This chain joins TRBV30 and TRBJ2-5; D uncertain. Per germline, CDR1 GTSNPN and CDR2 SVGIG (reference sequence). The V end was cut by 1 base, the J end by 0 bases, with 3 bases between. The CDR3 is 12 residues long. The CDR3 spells CAWSAHQETQYF. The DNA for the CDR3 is TGTGCCTGGAGTGCCCACCAAGAGACCCAGTACTTC.

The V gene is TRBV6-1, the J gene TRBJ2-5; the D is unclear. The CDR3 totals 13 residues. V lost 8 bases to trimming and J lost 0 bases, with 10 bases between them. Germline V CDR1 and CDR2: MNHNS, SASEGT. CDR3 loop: CASLSMYQETQYF. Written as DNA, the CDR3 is TGTGCCAGCCTTTCAATGTACCAAGAGACCCAGTACTTC.

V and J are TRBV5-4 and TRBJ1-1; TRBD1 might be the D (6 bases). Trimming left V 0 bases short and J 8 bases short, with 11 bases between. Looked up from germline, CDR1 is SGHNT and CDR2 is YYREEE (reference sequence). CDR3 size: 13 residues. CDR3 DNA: TGTGCCAGCAGCTTGGATGGGGGCCCCGAAGCTTTCTTT. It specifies CASSLDGGPEAFF.

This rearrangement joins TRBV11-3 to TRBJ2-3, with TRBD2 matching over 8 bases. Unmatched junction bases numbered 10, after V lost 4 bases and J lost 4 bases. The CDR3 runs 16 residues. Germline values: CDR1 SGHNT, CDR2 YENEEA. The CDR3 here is CASSSRTSYSPDTQYF. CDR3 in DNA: TGTGCCAGCAGCTCACGGACTAGCTATAGCCCAGATACGCAGTATTTT.

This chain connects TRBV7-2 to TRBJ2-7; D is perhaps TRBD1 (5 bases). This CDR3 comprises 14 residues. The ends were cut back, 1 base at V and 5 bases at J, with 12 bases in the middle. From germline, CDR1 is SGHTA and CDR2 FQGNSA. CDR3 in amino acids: CASSLGQGINEQYF. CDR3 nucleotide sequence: TGTGCCAGCAGCTTAGGTCAGGGTATCAACGAGCAGTACTTC.

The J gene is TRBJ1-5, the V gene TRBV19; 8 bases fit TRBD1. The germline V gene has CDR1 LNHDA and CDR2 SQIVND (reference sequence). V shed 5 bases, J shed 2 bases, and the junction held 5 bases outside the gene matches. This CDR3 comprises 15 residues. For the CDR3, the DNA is TGTGCCAGTAGTGCACAGGGGGTCGGCAATCAGCCCCAGCATTTT. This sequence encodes CASSAQGVGNQPQHF.

CDR3: CASSGTGALEQYF. The CDR3 DNA is TGCGCCAGCAGTGGGACAGGTGCGTTGGAGCAGTACTTC. The chain combines TRBV5-1 with TRBJ2-7, with 8 bases that match TRBD1. The germline gives CDR1 SGHRS, CDR2 YFSETQ. This CDR3 spans 13 amino acids. Trimming cost V 5 bases and J 7 bases; bases outside gene matches: 8.

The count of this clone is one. CDR3 nucleotides: TGCAGCGTTGAAGCGGGGACCTTAGACACTGAAGCTTTCTTT. It specifies CSVEAGTLDTEAFF. The chain has TRBV29-1 and TRBJ1-1, with a possible D match to TRBD1 (5 bases). Looked up from germline, CDR1 is SQVTM and CDR2 is ANQGSEA. The length of the CDR3 is 14 residues. V lost 1 base and J lost 3, with 12 bases in between.

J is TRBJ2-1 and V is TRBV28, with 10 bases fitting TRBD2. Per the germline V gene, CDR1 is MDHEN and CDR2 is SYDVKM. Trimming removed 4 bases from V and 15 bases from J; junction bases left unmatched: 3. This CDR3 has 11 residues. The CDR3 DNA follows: TGTGCCAGCAGTTGGGGGACTAGCGCGTTCTTC. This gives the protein CASSWGTSAFF.

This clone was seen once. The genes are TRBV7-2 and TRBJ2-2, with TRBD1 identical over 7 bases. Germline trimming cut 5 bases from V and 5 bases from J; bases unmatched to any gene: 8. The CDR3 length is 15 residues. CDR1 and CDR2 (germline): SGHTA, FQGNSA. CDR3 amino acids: CASSPRDRRTGELFF. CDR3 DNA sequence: TGTGCCAGCAGCCCCCGGGACAGAAGGACCGGGGAGCTGTTTTTT.

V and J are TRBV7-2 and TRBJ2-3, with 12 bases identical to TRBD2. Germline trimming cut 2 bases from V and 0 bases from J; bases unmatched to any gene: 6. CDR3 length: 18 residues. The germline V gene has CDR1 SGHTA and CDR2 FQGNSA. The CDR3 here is CASSLRLAGAPSTDTQYF. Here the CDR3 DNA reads TGTGCCAGCAGCTTAAGACTAGCGGGAGCCCCTAGCACAGATACGCAGTATTTT.

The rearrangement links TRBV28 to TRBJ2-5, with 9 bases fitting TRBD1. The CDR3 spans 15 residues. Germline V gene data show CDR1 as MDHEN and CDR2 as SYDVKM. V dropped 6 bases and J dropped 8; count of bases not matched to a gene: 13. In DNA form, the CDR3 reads TGTGCCAGCAGCCTTGGGGGACAGGGACTTCTTACCCAGTACTTC. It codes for CASSLGGQGLLTQYF.

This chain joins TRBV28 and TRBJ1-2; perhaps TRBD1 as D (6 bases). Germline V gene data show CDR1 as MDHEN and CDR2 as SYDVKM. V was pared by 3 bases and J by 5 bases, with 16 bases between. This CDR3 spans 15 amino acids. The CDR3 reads CASSFPGGAQYGYTF. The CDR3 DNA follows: TGTGCCAGCAGTTTCCCGGGGGGGGCGCAATATGGCTACACCTTC.

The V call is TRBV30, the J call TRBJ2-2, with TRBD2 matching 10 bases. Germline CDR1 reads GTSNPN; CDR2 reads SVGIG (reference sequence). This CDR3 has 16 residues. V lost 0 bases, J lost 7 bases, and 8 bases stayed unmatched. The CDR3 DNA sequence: TGTGCCTGGAGTGTTTCTAGCGGGAGTCTTATCGGGGAGCTGTTTTTT. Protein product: CAWSVSSGSLIGELFF. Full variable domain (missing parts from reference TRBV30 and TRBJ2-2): SQTIHQWPATLVQPVGSPLSLECTVEGTSNPNLYWYRQAAGRGLQLLFYSVGIGQISSEVPQNLSASRPQDRQFILSSKKLLLSDSGFYLCAWSVSSGSLIGELFFGEGSRLTVL.

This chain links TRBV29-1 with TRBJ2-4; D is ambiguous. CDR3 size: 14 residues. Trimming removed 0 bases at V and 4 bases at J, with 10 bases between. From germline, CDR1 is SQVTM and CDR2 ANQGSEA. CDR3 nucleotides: TGCAGCGTTGAAGAAACAGCACTGAAAAACATTCAGTACTTC. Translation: CSVEETALKNIQYF.

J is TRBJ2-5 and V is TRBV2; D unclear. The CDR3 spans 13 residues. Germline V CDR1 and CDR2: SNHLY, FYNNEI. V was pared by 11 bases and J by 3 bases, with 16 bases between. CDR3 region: CACSVDVEETQYF. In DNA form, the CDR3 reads TGTGCCTGCTCAGTGGACGTGGAAGAGACCCAGTACTTC.

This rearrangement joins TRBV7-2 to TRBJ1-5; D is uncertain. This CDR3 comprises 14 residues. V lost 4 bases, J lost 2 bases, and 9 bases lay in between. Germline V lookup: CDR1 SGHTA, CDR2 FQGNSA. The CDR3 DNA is TGTGCCAGCAGCTCGGACGGACGCAATCAGCCCCAGCATTTT. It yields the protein CASSSDGRNQPQHF.

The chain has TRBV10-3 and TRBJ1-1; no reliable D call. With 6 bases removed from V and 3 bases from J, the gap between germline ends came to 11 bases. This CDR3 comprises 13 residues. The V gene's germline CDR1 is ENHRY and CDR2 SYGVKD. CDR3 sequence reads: CAIRLGRDTEAFF. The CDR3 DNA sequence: TGTGCCATCAGACTCGGAAGAGACACTGAAGCTTTCTTT.

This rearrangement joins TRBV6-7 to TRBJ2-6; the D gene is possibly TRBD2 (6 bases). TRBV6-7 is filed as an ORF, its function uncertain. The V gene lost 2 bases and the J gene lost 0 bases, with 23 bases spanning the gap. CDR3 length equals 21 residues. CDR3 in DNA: TGTGCCAGCAGTTACCCCCTGGAGGGTACCAATTCCTTCTCTGGGGCCAACGTCCTGACTTTC. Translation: CASSYPLEGTNSFSGANVLTF.

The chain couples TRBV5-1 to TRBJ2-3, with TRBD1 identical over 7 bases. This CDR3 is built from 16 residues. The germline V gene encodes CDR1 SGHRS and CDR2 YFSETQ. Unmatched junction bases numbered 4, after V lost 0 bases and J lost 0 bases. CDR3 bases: TGCGCCAGCAGCTTGGGGCTGGGACAGAGCACAGATACGCAGTATTTT. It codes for CASSLGLGQSTDTQYF.

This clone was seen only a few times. CDR3 nucleotide sequence: TGTGCCAGCTCACCCTCAACAGGGATCCAAGAGACCCAGTACTTC. This encodes CASSPSTGIQETQYF. The rearrangement joins TRBV18 to TRBJ2-5; maybe TRBD1 (6 bases). Per germline, CDR1 KGHSH and CDR2 LQKENI. The CDR3 is 15 amino acids. V lost 3 bases to trimming and J lost 1 base, with 12 bases between them.

The DNA of the CDR3 is TGCGCCAGCAGCCTTAGCGGGATCCCCGGTGAGCAGTTCTTC. Protein sequence: CASSLSGIPGEQFF. The chain combines TRBV4-3 with TRBJ2-1; 8 bases are shared with TRBD2. This CDR3 spans 14 amino acids. V was clipped by 4 bases and J by 9 bases; unmatched bases: 8. From germline, CDR1 is LGHNA and CDR2 YSLEER.

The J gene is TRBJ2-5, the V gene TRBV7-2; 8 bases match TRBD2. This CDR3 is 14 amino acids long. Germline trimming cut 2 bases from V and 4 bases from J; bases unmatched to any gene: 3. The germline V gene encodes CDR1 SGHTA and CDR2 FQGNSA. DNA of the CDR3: TGTGCCAGCAGCTTAATGGCGGGAGGAGAGACCCAGTACTTC. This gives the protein CASSLMAGGETQYF.

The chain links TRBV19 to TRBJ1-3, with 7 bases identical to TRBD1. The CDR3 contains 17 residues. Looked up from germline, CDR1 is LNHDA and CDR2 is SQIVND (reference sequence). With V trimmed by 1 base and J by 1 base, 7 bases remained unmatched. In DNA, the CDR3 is TGTGCCAGTAGTATAGTAGGGACAGCTAATTCTGGAAACACCATATATTTT. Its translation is CASSIVGTANSGNTIYF.